Following are 23 T cell receptor beta chains from one sample sequenced in a study of blood T cell repertoires in COVID-19 (dated by TCRdb to 2018 to 2020). Library preparation was by the immunoSEQ multiplex PCR assay. Held by TCRdb, this immuneACCESS table contains in-frame sequences only and omits some clones. Under half of the omission traces to an unresolved V gene where checked; the cause of the rest is unknown. The sample includes 130,000 or so clones, with under 90% observed a single time. 10% to 15% of the sample is held by the ten biggest clonotypes. Source material: peripheral blood. The receptors here all came from a woman in her sixties or seventies with acute or convalescent COVID-19.

The chain employs TRBV30 and TRBJ1-1; perhaps TRBD1 as D (5 bases). CDR1 and CDR2 (germline): GTSNPN, SVGIG (reference sequence). The V end lost 4 bases, the J end lost 1 base, and 10 bases lay between the germline ends. The CDR3 has 13 residues. CDR3 nucleotide sequence: TGTGCCTGGACTCCCGACAGGAACACTGAAGCTTTCTTT. Translated, it gives CAWTPDRNTEAFF.

The gene calls are TRBV6-2 or TRBV6-3 and TRBJ1-1, with TRBD1 matching 8 bases. The CDR3 contains 15 residues. Trimming at V came to 1 base and at J to 4 bases, leaving 5 bases not matched to a gene. Looked up from germline, CDR1 is MNHEY and CDR2 is SVGEGT. The CDR3 region is CASSYYTGGSTEAFF. The CDR3 DNA follows: TGTGCCAGCAGTTACTATACAGGGGGTAGCACTGAAGCTTTCTTT.

The V call is TRBV19, the J call TRBJ2-3, with 9 bases fitting TRBD2. Germline V lookup: CDR1 LNHDA, CDR2 SQIVND (reference sequence). The V and J ends lost 8 bases and 6 bases, in that order; junction bases with no gene match: 12. CDR3 length: 15 amino acids. CDR3 bases: TGTGCCAGTGGCCAAAGCGGGGGGTCCAGGGATACGCAGTATTTT. Its translation is CASGQSGGSRDTQYF.

V gene TRBV5-5 combines with J gene TRBJ2-3, with D possibly matching TRBD2 (7 bases). Germline CDR1 reads SGHKS; CDR2 reads YYEKEE (reference sequence). This CDR3 is built from 14 residues. The ends were cut back, 0 bases at V and 7 bases at J, with 12 bases in the middle. Written as DNA, the CDR3 is TGTGCCAGCAGCTTGGCCTGGGGGGGCAATACGCAGTATTTT. Encoded protein: CASSLAWGGNTQYF.

The V call is TRBV29-1, the J call TRBJ1-2, with a weak D call TRBD1 (6 bases). Looked up from germline, CDR1 is SQVTM and CDR2 is ANQGSEA. Trimming cost V 6 bases and J 2 bases, with 10 bases left between them. The CDR3 totals 12 residues. The CDR3, as DNA: TGCAGCGTACTTACAGGGAACTATGGCTACACCTTC. It encodes CSVLTGNYGYTF. The variable domain in full, completed from reference TRBV29-1 and TRBJ1-2, reads SAVISQKPSRDICQRGTSLTIQCQVDSQVTMMFWYRQQPGQSLTLIATANQGSEATYESGFVIDKFPISRPNLTFSTLTVSNMSPEDSSIYLCSVLTGNYGYTFGSGTRLTVV.

This chain connects TRBV5-1 to TRBJ1-1; perhaps TRBD1 as D (5 bases). Per germline, CDR1 SGHRS and CDR2 YFSETQ. With 1 base removed from V and 0 bases from J, the gap between germline ends came to 16 bases. CDR3 size: 17 residues. In nucleotides, the CDR3 is TGCGCCAGCAGCTTGACGACAGCCTTAGTTATGAACACTGAAGCTTTCTTT. This sequence encodes CASSLTTALVMNTEAFF.

Here the CDR3 DNA reads TGCAGCGTAGCAGTAGGGGGCTCCCCAGATACGCAGTATTTT. It encodes CSVAVGGSPDTQYF. The chain uses TRBV29-1 and TRBJ2-3; 7 nucleotides align to TRBD1. CDR1 is SQVTM and CDR2 is ANQGSEA in the germline V gene. The CDR3 consists of 14 residues. V gave up 6 bases and J gave up 4 bases; unmatched junction bases: 10.

Written as DNA, the CDR3 is TGTGCCAGCAGTCGGAGTGGGGAAAAACTGTTTTTT. Translated, it gives CASSRSGEKLFF. This chain uses TRBV6-5 with TRBJ1-4; no firm D call. Trimming shortened V by 5 bases and J by 8 bases, and 9 bases separated the two germline ends. This CDR3 comprises 12 residues. Germline CDR1 is MNHEY and CDR2 is SVGAGI.

A word on this clone: Other DNA sequences within the sample encode an identical CDR3. The chain is built from TRBV6-5 and TRBJ1-5; possible D gene TRBD1, 6 bases. The length of the CDR3 is 13 residues. V was clipped by 5 bases and J by 5 bases, with 10 bases between them. Germline V gene sequence: CDR1 MNHEY, CDR2 SVGAGI. The CDR3: CASSQGIDQPQHF. CDR3 nucleotide sequence: TGTGCCAGCAGTCAGGGGATAGATCAGCCCCAGCATTTT.

This chain joins TRBV14 and TRBJ2-1; 9 bases map to TRBD2. Germline V gene lookup returns CDR1 SGHDN and CDR2 FVKESK. The CDR3 runs to 15 residues. With V trimmed by 1 base and J by 7 bases, 5 bases remained unmatched. DNA for the CDR3: TGTGCCAGCAGCCAAGGGAAGCGGGGGGTAAATGAGCAGTTCTTC. Translating gives CASSQGKRGVNEQFF. Drawing the rest from reference TRBV14 and TRBJ2-1, the complete variable domain is EAGVTQFPSHSVIEKGQTVTLRCDPISGHDNLYWYRRVMGKEIKFLLHFVKESKQDESGMPNNRFLAERTGGTYSTLKVQPAELEDSGVYFCASSQGKRGVNEQFFGPGTRLTVL.

The chain couples TRBV24-1 to TRBJ2-1, with a possible D match to TRBD1 (6 bases). Germline V gene sequence: CDR1 KGHDR, CDR2 SFDVKD. The V gene lost 3 bases and the J gene lost 6 bases, with 11 bases spanning the gap. CDR3 size: 14 residues. The CDR3 spells CATSDPRGTNEQFF. DNA for the CDR3: TGTGCCACCAGTGATCCTAGGGGGACCAATGAGCAGTTCTTC.

In nucleotides, the CDR3 is TGCGCCAGCAGCACACAGGGTGGCTGGCAGCCCCAGCATTTT. It specifies CASSTQGGWQPQHF. This chain uses TRBV5-1 with TRBJ1-5; D possibly corresponds to TRBD1 (6 bases). This CDR3 has 14 amino acids. CDR1 is SGHRS and CDR2 is YFSETQ in the germline V gene. Trimming cost V 4 bases and J 7 bases, with 15 bases left between them.

In its sample, this clone was seen once. The chain employs TRBV27 and TRBJ1-5; a weak D match, TRBD1 (6 bases). V lost 7 bases and J 2 bases, leaving 9 bases between the germline ends. The CDR3 length is 13 residues. Germline V lookup: CDR1 MNHEY, CDR2 SMNVEV (reference sequence). In DNA, the CDR3 is TGTGCCAGCACCCCAGGGGGCAATCAGCCCCAGCATTTT. As protein: CASTPGGNQPQHF.

This clone was seen only once. The CDR3 loop is CASNLGAQGEKLFF. CDR3 DNA sequence: TGTGCCAGCAATCTGGGGGCTCAGGGTGAAAAACTGTTTTTT. V and J are TRBV2 and TRBJ1-4, with D possibly matching TRBD1 (6 bases). Trimming took 7 bases from V and 7 from J, leaving 16 bases between them. CDR1 and CDR2 (germline): SNHLY, FYNNEI. This CDR3 has 14 amino acids.

This rearrangement joins TRBV4-1 to TRBJ1-5; a weak D match, TRBD1 (6 bases). Per germline, CDR1 MGHRA and CDR2 YSYEKL. Trimming took 0 bases from V and 0 from J, leaving 12 bases between them. The CDR3 consists of 17 residues. The CDR3 spells CASSQDFWTDSNQPQHF. The CDR3, as DNA: TGCGCCAGCAGCCAAGACTTTTGGACAGATAGCAATCAGCCCCAGCATTTT.

J is TRBJ2-5 and V is TRBV25-1; D perhaps matches TRBD1 (6 bases). This CDR3 comprises 14 residues. V was pared by 4 bases and J by 1 base, with 10 bases between. Germline loops: CDR1 MGHDK, CDR2 SYGVNS. CDR3 region: CASSATGTQETQYF. The DNA of the CDR3 is TGTGCCAGCAGTGCAACAGGGACCCAAGAGACCCAGTACTTC.

This clone was seen only a few times. This chain connects TRBV19 to TRBJ1-1; possibly TRBD1 for D (5 bases). The length of the CDR3 is 13 residues. CDR1 LNHDA and CDR2 SQIVND come from the germline V gene (reference sequence). The V end was cut by 3 bases, the J end by 3 bases, with 8 bases between. CDR3 amino acids: CASSMGPDTEAFF. CDR3 coding DNA: TGTGCCAGTAGTATGGGGCCAGACACTGAAGCTTTCTTT.

The rearrangement links TRBV5-1 to TRBJ2-2, with a weak D call TRBD2 (5 bases). V dropped 4 bases and J dropped 6 bases, with 16 bases sitting between them. CDR1 and CDR2 (germline): SGHRS, YFSETQ. The CDR3 has 15 amino acids. The CDR3: CASSDGMIASGELFF. CDR3 nucleotides: TGCGCCAGCAGCGACGGAATGATAGCGTCCGGGGAGCTGTTTTTT.

This clone was observed a few times. The chain couples TRBV6-5 to TRBJ1-6; a possible D gene is TRBD1 (6 bases). The CDR3 loop spans 11 amino acids. V was cut by 5 bases and J by 16 bases, with 12 bases left in between. Germline V gene lookup returns CDR1 MNHEY and CDR2 SVGAGI. CDR3 region: CASSRQVDLHF. The CDR3 DNA reads as TGTGCCAGCAGTAGACAGGTCGATCTCCACTTT.

V and J are TRBV19 and TRBJ2-1, with 10 bases lining up with TRBD2. Germline-derived CDR1 and CDR2 are LNHDA and SQIVND (reference sequence). J gave up 1 base and V 0 bases, and 3 bases lay outside the gene matches. This CDR3 has 17 residues. The CDR3 spells CASSIDSGGGSYNEQFF. CDR3 coding DNA: TGTGCCAGTAGTATAGACAGCGGGGGGGGATCCTACAATGAGCAGTTCTTC.

The rearrangement joins TRBV12-5 to TRBJ1-2; the match to TRBD1 covers 7 bases. CDR3 length: 14 amino acids. After removal of 6 bases from V and 6 bases from J, the junction contained 10 bases not matched to a gene. CDR1 is LGHNT and CDR2 is FRNRAP in the germline V gene. The CDR3 nucleotides read TGTGCTAGTGGCCTCGTTGGGACAGTTGATGGCTACACCTTC. It codes for CASGLVGTVDGYTF.

The chain links TRBV19 to TRBJ1-1; 7 bases match TRBD1. CDR1 is LNHDA and CDR2 is SQIVND in the germline V gene (reference sequence). V lost 4 bases, J lost 8 bases, and 10 bases stayed unmatched. CDR3 size: 14 residues. CDR3 loop: CASSTRTGSGEAFF. For the CDR3, the DNA is TGTGCCAGTAGTACTAGGACAGGTTCTGGGGAAGCTTTCTTT.

This chain joins TRBV6-5 and TRBJ1-1; 7 nucleotides match TRBD1. Trimming took 6 bases from V and 6 from J; bases not matched to a gene: 10. Germline CDR1 reads MNHEY; CDR2 reads SVGAGI. This CDR3 comprises 14 residues. In DNA form, the CDR3 reads TGTGCCAGCAGCCTACGACAGGGCTGGTCTGAAGCTTTCTTT. Amino acids: CASSLRQGWSEAFF.